This TCR beta chain is drawn from a study of Ad26.COV2.S vaccination and SARS-CoV-2 variants. Study in general: Of the COV1001 trial arms, the Ad26.COV2.S arm included the donor. Ad26.COV2.S was injected intramuscularly once or twice, 56 days apart.

The study's findings and limits: Reported post-vaccination CD8+ and CD4+ T cell responses to spike showed substantial breadth.

Germline-derived CDR1 and CDR2 are LGHNA and YNFKEQ. Trimming took 0 bases from V and 4 from J; bases not matched to a gene: 6. CDR3 length: 17 residues. Libraries were prepared by immunoSEQ multiplex PCR; TCRdb keeps only in-frame clonotypes and omits some of them. The sample lists roughly 380,000 clones, 87% occurring once. This sample's treatment: roughly 18 received Ad26.COV2.S at low or high dose, single or two shots; roughly five received placebo; per-sample allocation not given. The samples were gathered on day 63 after the first injection of vaccine or placebo. This clone was counted once. Its target is unknown.

Sequencing was performed on peripheral blood, taken in a trial of Ad26.COV2.S vaccine versus placebo. This sequence was found in a person between 18 and 65 years old who received the Ad26.COV2.S COVID-19 vaccine or a placebo. J is TRBJ2-1 and V is TRBV4-2, with 10 nucleotides matching TRBD1. The CDR3 DNA reads as TGTGCCAGCAGCCAAGAATTTGGGGACAGGGGTTACAATGAGCAGTTCTTC. Amino acids: CASSQEFGDRGYNEQFF.